The clone carrying this T cell receptor beta chain has only one observation. The antigen is not known. Since no conserved phenylalanine or tryptophan closes the CDR3, a read error is the likely cause. This specimen comes from a study of T cells in Graves' hyperthyroidism and ophthalmopathy. Ophthalmopathy cases scored 3 or more on the Clinical Activity Score and 4 or more on NOSPECS grade, with duration below 3 months. Study conclusions and caveats: Researchers report that a 13 V-J model separated ophthalmopathy from stable hyperthyroidism.

Looked up from germline, CDR1 is MDHEN and CDR2 is SYDVKM. The CDR3 runs 15 residues. V lost 7 bases, J lost 5 bases, and 18 bases lay in between. The investigators amplified TCR beta CDR3 regions from RNA transcripts. An initial round of RT-PCR targeting the TCR CDR3 relied on the HTBI primer set. Each CDR3 protein gets one entry after TCRdb re-called the multiplex PCR reads with MiXCR. Here the sample spans about 520,000 distinct CDR3 sequences, around a quarter being singletons. This rearrangement joins TRBV28 to TRBJ1-5; D is ambiguous. The sample taken for sequencing was blood. This sequence originates from a woman in her thirties with Graves' ophthalmopathy. CDR3 nucleotide sequence: TGTGCCAGCACCGAAGTGAGGGTTAGGGATCAGCCCCAGCATCTT. Translation: CASTEVRVRDQPQHL.